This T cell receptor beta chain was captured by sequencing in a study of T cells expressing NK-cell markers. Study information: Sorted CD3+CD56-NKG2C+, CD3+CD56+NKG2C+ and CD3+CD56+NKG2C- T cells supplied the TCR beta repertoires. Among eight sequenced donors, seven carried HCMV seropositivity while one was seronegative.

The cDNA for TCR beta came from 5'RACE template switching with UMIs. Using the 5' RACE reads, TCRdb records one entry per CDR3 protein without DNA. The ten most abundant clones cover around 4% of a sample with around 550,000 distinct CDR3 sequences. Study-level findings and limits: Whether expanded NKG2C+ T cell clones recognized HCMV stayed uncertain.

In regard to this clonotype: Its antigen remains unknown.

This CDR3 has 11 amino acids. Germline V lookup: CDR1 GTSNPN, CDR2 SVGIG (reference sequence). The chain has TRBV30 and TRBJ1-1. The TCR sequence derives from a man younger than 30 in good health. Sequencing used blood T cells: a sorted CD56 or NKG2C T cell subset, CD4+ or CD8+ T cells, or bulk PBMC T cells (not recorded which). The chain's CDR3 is CAWNSGAGAFF.